This T cell receptor beta chain is drawn from a study of T cells after yellow fever vaccination. This clonotype has a handful of counts. The V and J ends lost 2 bases and 0 bases respectively, with 11 bases between them. The CDR3 has 16 residues. MiXCR, applied by TCRdb to the 5' RACE reads, yields one record per CDR3 protein. Of 300,000 to 450,000 distinct CDR3 sequences listed, 6.2% are singletons. The chain employs TRBV23-1 and TRBJ2-4, with D hard to call. TRBV23-1 is annotated as an ORF whose role is uncertain. This specimen consisted of PBMCs, obtained 5 days after the yellow fever booster vaccination. The sequence was obtained from a man aged 25 to 45 who received the YFV17D yellow fever vaccine. CDR3 in amino acids: CASSQRSYLAKNIQYF. Here the CDR3 DNA reads TGCGCCAGCAGTCAAAGGTCGTATCTAGCCAAAAACATTCAGTACTTC.